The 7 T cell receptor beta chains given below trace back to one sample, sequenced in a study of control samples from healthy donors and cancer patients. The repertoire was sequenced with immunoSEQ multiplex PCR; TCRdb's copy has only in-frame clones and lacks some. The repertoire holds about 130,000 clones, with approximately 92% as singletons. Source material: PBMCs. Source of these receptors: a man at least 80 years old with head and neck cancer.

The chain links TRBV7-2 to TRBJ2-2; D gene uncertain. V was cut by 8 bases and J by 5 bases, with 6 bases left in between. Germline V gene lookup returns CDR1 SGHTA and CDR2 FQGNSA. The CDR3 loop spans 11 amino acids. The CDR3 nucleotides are TGTGCCAGCCGGTCAACCGGGGAGCTGTTTTTT. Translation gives CASRSTGELFF.

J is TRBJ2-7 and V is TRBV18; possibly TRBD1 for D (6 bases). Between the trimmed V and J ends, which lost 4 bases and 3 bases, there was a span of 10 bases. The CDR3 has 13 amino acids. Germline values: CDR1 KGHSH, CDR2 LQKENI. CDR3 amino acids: CASSRDTNYEQYF. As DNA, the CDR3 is TGTGCCAGCTCACGGGACACGAACTACGAGCAGTACTTC.

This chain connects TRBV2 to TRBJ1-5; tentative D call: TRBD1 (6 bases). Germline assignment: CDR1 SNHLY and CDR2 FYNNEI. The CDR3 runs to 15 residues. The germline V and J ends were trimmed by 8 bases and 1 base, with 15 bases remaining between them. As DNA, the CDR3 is TGTGCCAGCTCCCGGGAGGGGGGGAGCAATCAGCCCCAGCATTTT. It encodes CASSREGGSNQPQHF.

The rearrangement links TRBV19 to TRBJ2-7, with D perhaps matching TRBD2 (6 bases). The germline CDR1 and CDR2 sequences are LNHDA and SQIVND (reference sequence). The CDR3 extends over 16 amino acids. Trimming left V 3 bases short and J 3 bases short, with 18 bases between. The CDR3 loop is CASSMEGPQSNYEQYF. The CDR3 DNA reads TGTGCCAGTAGTATGGAGGGACCACAATCAAACTACGAGCAGTACTTC.

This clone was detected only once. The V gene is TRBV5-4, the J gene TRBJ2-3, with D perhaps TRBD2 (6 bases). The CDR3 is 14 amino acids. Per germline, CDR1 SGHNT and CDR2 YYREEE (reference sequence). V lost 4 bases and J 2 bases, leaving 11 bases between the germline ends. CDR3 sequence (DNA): TGTGCCAGCAGCGAGGGACTTGTCACAGATACGCAGTATTTT. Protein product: CASSEGLVTDTQYF.

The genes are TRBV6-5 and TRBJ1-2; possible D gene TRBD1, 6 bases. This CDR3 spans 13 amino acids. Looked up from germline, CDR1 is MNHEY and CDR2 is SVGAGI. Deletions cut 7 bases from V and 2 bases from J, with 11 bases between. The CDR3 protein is CASTTGANYGYTF. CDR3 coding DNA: TGTGCCAGCACCACGGGGGCAAACTATGGCTACACCTTC.

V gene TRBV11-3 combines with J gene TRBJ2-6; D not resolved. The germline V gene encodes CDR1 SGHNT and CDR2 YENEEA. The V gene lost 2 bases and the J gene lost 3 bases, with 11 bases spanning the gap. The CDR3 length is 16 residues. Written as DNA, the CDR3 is TGTGCCAGCAGCTTAATTCTCTCCCTTGGGGCCAACGTCCTGACTTTC. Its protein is CASSLILSLGANVLTF.